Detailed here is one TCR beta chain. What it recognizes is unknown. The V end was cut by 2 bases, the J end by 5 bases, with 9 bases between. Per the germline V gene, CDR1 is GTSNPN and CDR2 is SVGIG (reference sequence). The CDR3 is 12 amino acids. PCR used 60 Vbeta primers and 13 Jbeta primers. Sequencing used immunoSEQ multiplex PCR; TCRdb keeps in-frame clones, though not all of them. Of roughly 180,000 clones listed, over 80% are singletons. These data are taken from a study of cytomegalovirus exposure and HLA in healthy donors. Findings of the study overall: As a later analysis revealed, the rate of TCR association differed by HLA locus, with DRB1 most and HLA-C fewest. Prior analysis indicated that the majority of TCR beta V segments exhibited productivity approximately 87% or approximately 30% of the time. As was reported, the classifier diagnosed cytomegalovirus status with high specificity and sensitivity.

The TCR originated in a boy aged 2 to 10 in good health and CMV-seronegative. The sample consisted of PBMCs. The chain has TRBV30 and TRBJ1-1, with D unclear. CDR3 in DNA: TGTGCCTGGAGTAAACAGTTTACTGAAGCTTTCTTT. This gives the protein CAWSKQFTEAFF.